This T cell receptor (beta chain) was captured in a study of cytotoxic CD8 clonotypes in ibrutinib-treated CLL. Regarding this clone: Its antigen is unknown.

Study-level findings and limits: Researchers report that baseline clonality outpaced age-matched healthy donors and tracked circulating CD8+ T-cell counts. Sustained-remission and progressing patients diverged in sampling times. Clonality was elevated at ibrutinib response and had returned toward baseline at progression.

The method was immunoSEQ multiplex PCR; TCRdb's version includes in-frame clones alone and lacks a portion of them. The sample lists 140,000 or so clones, 79% seen once, with 10% to 15% in the top ten. Here the sequenced sample was PBMCs, taken after 12 months of ibrutinib treatment. The sequence came from a human donor with chronic lymphocytic leukemia.

The CDR3 DNA is TGTGCCAGCAGCGTAGGCCCGGGACAGAACACCGGGGAGCTGTTTTTT. Encoded protein: CASSVGPGQNTGELFF. V gene TRBV9 combines with J gene TRBJ2-2, with D possibly TRBD1 on 6 matching bases. CDR1 SGDLS and CDR2 YYNGEE come from the germline V gene. The V gene lost 0 bases and the J gene lost 1 base, with 10 bases spanning the gap. The CDR3 consists of 16 residues.